The 28 T cell receptor beta chains given below trace back to one sample, sequenced in a study of Tregs in tolerant kidney transplant recipients. Clones were read by immunoSEQ multiplex PCR, and TCRdb kept only the in-frame ones, dropping some. The sample table sets out 45,000 to 55,000 clones. Sample: CD4+ T cells from blood, taken before the transplant. The receptors come from a human donor who received a combined kidney and bone marrow transplant.

As concerns this clone: The read comes to an end 3 residues before the CDR3 does, leaving the germline J gene to fill in the end. The V call is TRBV7-9, the J call TRBJ2-7, with 7 bases lining up with TRBD2. This CDR3 spans 15 amino acids. The ends lost 3 bases at V and 5 bases at J; junction bases unmatched: 10. Per germline, CDR1 SEHNR and CDR2 FQNEAQ (reference sequence). The covered CDR3 bases are TGTGCCAGCAGCTTGGGTGCGGGAGAGGCTAACGAG. Its translation: CASSLGAGEANE. The whole CDR3 region reads CASSLGAGEANEQYF.

Of note for this clone: The CDR3 end is not reached by the read, which stops 3 residues before it; the germline J gene fills it in. The chain has TRBV18 and TRBJ2-3; 10 positions agree with TRBD2. The CDR3 runs to 17 residues. The ends lost 2 bases at V and 0 bases at J; junction bases unmatched: 5. Germline assignment: CDR1 KGHSH and CDR2 LQKENI. The covered CDR3 bases are TGTGCCAGCTCACCATTCGGACTAGCGGAAAGCACAGATACG. Amino acid sequence: CASSPFGLAESTDT. The complete CDR3 protein is CASSPFGLAESTDTQYF.

Note on this clone: The read stops 3 residues short of the end of the CDR3; the missing end is completed from the germline J gene. This CDR3 is also generated by other DNA sequences in the sample. This rearrangement joins TRBV18 to TRBJ2-5, with 8 bases identical to TRBD1. V trimming: 3 bases; J trimming: 5 bases; junction bases outside the gene matches: 11. The germline V gene encodes CDR1 KGHSH and CDR2 LQKENI. The CDR3 is 16 residues long. This CDR3 reads CASSPRDRREQETQYF. CDR3 bases read: TGTGCCAGCTCACCGAGGGACAGGCGAGAGCAGGAGACC.

In the case of this clone: The junction departs from the called germline gene at one end, perhaps through a read error. With the read ending 3 residues before the CDR3 end, the germline J gene is used to fill in that end. The J gene is TRBJ2-3, the V gene TRBV4-2; D remains unclear. This CDR3 spans 13 amino acids. The germline V gene has CDR1 LGHNA and CDR2 YNFKEQ. The CDR3 bases that were read are TGCGCCAGCAGCCAAGATCATCGGGATACG. Its protein is CASSQDHRDT. The entire CDR3 sequence reads CASSQDHRDTQYF.

Of note for this clone: The CDR3 is cut off 3 residues early in the read; its end comes from the germline J gene. V usage is TRBV2 and J usage is TRBJ1-5; D remains ambiguous. Germline-derived CDR1 and CDR2 are SNHLY and FYNNEI. The CDR3 consists of 14 residues. V gave up 2 bases and J gave up 2 bases, with 7 bases separating them. This chain's CDR3 is CASSELTGNQPQHF. CDR3 DNA (partial): TGTGCCAGCAGTGAACTAACAGGCAATCAGCCC. Combining the CDR3 with reference TRBV2 and TRBJ1-5 gives the whole variable domain EPEVTQTPSHQVTQMGQEVILRCVPISNHLYFYWYRQILGQKVEFLVSFYNNEISEKSEIFDDQFSVERPDGSNFTLKIRSTKLEDSAMYFCASSELTGNQPQHFGDGTRLSIL.

As concerns this clone: The read finishes 3 residues shy of the CDR3 end, and the germline J gene is used to complete it. The chain uses TRBV18 and TRBJ1-2; D is unclear. CDR1 KGHSH and CDR2 LQKENI come from the germline V gene. The CDR3 contains 13 residues. The sequenced CDR3 bases are TGTGCCAGCTCACCCAACACGTCAGGCGGC. Translation gives CASSPNTSGG. The entire CDR3 sequence reads CASSPNTSGGYTF.

Comment on this clone: The CDR3 goes on 3 residues after the read ends, and that part is filled in from the germline J gene. The chain joins TRBV7-9 to TRBJ2-3; D is undetermined. There are 15 residues in the CDR3. Germline V gene sequence: CDR1 SEHNR, CDR2 FQNEAQ (reference sequence). Trimming took 1 base from V and 2 from J, leaving 10 bases between them. CDR3 sequence reads: CASSLEGHDTDTQYF. CDR3 DNA, as far as it was read: TGTGCCAGCAGCTTAGAGGGTCATGACACAGATACG.

Details on this clone: The read ends 3 residues shy of where the CDR3 ends; the end is completed using the germline J gene. The chain employs TRBV2 and TRBJ2-2, with a tentative D call TRBD1 (5 bases). The CDR3 spans 16 residues. CDR1 and CDR2 (germline): SNHLY, FYNNEI. V was trimmed by 6 bases and J by 0 bases, leaving 14 bases between them. CDR3 sequence reads: CASSKDRVANTGELFF. The CDR3 DNA, read in part, is TGTGCCAGCAGCAAAGACAGAGTCGCGAACACCGGGGAG.

About this clone: The read gets to within 3 residues of the CDR3 end, and the germline J gene fills in the rest. The chain couples TRBV5-6 to TRBJ2-1; D ambiguous. This CDR3 comprises 14 residues. CDR1 SGHDT and CDR2 YYEEEE come from the germline V gene. Trimming shortened V by 1 base and J by 0 bases, and 5 bases separated the two germline ends. The chain's CDR3 is CASSLPSSYNEQFF. The sequenced CDR3 bases are TGTGCCAGCAGCTTGCCTAGCTCCTACAATGAG.

Worth noting for this clone: The sequenced fragment ends 3 residues before the CDR3 boundary, so the rest is inferred from the germline J gene. V and J are TRBV20-1 and TRBJ2-7, with D uncertain. The germline V gene encodes CDR1 DFQATT and CDR2 SNEGSKA (reference sequence). The V gene lost 6 bases and the J gene lost 0 bases, with 15 bases spanning the gap. The CDR3 extends over 14 amino acids. The DNA read from the CDR3 is TGCAGTGCACCCCCCCCAGGTACCTCCTACGAG. This translates into CSAPPPGTSYE. The entire CDR3 protein is CSAPPPGTSYEQYF.

Points on this clone: The missing CDR3 end, 3 residues past where the read stops, is filled in from the germline J gene. The chain uses TRBV29-1 and TRBJ2-1, with 11 nucleotides matching TRBD2. The germline V gene has CDR1 SQVTM and CDR2 ANQGSEA. The CDR3 spans 15 residues. Unmatched junction bases numbered 7, after V lost 2 bases and J lost 7 bases. CDR3: CSVEPLAGGRNEQFF. Partial CDR3 DNA: TGCAGCGTTGAACCCCTAGCGGGAGGACGGAATGAG.

Concerning this clone: The read ends 3 residues shy of where the CDR3 ends; the end is completed using the germline J gene. The V and J genes are TRBV6-2 or TRBV6-3 and TRBJ2-7; 11 nucleotides align to TRBD2. Germline V gives CDR1 MNHEY, CDR2 SVGEGT. The CDR3 sequence is 14 residues long. Germline trimming cut 6 bases from V and 5 bases from J; bases unmatched to any gene: 6. The CDR3 spells CASRDTSGSHEQYF. The CDR3 bases that were read are TGTGCCAGCAGAGATACTAGCGGGAGCCACGAG.

In the case of this clone: The sequence runs out 3 residues before the end of the CDR3; the remainder is reconstructed from the germline J gene. V and J are TRBV10-3 and TRBJ2-5, with D possibly matching TRBD2 (5 bases). CDR3 length: 15 amino acids. The germline V gene has CDR1 ENHRY and CDR2 SYGVKD. V was cut by 0 bases and J by 5 bases, with 13 bases left in between. CDR3 DNA, as far as it was read: TGTGCCATCAGTGAGTCGAGGTCGGGGATGGAGACC. It specifies CAISESRSGMET. From start to end, the CDR3 is CAISESRSGMETQYF.

Comments on this clone: The read terminates 3 residues before the CDR3 end, so the remaining end is supplied by the germline J gene. The chain carries TRBV14 and TRBJ2-3; D unresolved. V shed 0 bases and J shed 0 bases, with 10 bases lying between them. The CDR3 is made up of 16 amino acids. The germline CDR1 and CDR2 sequences are SGHDN and FVKESK. CDR3 amino acids: CASSQDPYPSTDTQYF. The CDR3 bases that were read are TGTGCCAGCAGCCAAGATCCCTATCCTAGCACAGATACG.

Concerning this clone: The read gets to within 3 residues of the CDR3 end, and the germline J gene fills in the rest. This chain joins TRBV6-2 or TRBV6-3 and TRBJ1-4, with D maybe TRBD1 (6 bases). The CDR3 totals 15 residues. Per the germline V gene, CDR1 is MNHEY and CDR2 is SVGEGT. V lost 6 bases, J lost 5 bases, and 16 bases lay in between. CDR3 sequence: CASSLGGLKNEKLFF. Incomplete CDR3 DNA: TGTGCCAGCAGCTTGGGGGGGCTCAAGAATGAAAAA.

Notes on this clone: The missing CDR3 end, 3 residues past where the read stops, is filled in from the germline J gene. This chain links TRBV5-1 with TRBJ1-4; D is perhaps TRBD1 (5 bases). This CDR3 is built from 16 residues. V was pared by 4 bases and J by 0 bases, with 13 bases between. CDR1 and CDR2 (germline): SGHRS, YFSETQ. The part of the CDR3 DNA that was read is TGCGCCAGCAGCCTATACGGGGGAGCAACTAATGAAAAA. Translating it yields CASSLYGGATNEK. The full-length CDR3 reads as CASSLYGGATNEKLFF.

Notes on this clone: The read gets to within 3 residues of the CDR3 end, and the germline J gene fills in the rest. This rearrangement joins TRBV2 to TRBJ1-2, with TRBD1 matching 8 bases. The CDR3 has 13 amino acids. Germline V lookup: CDR1 SNHLY, CDR2 FYNNEI. Trimming at V came to 8 bases and at J to 4 bases, leaving 6 bases not matched to a gene. The part of the CDR3 DNA that was read is TGTGCCAGCCTTAACGACAGGGGCTATGGC. Its translation is CASLNDRGYG. The whole CDR3 sequence reads CASLNDRGYGYTF.

As to this clone: The read terminates 3 residues before the CDR3 end, so the remaining end is supplied by the germline J gene. The chain uses TRBV19 and TRBJ2-3; D is unclear. The CDR3 consists of 14 residues. V lost 10 bases to trimming and J lost 7 bases, with 21 bases between them. Looked up from germline, CDR1 is LNHDA and CDR2 is SQIVND (reference sequence). The chain's CDR3 is CATQESPGGYTQYF. The CDR3 DNA, read in part, is TGTGCCACCCAAGAGTCTCCCGGCGGTTATACG.

Turning to this clone: From the germline J gene comes the end of the CDR3, since the read stops 3 residues before it. V and J are TRBV5-6 and TRBJ2-7; TRBD1 matches at 8 bases. CDR3 length equals 14 residues. Unmatched junction bases numbered 7, after V lost 5 bases and J lost 3 bases. From germline, CDR1 is SGHDT and CDR2 YYEEEE. CDR3 region: CASSSGTGLYEQYF. The DNA read from the CDR3 is TGTGCCAGCAGTTCCGGGACAGGTCTCTACGAG.

As for this clone: The read comes to an end 3 residues before the CDR3 does, leaving the germline J gene to fill in the end. The V call is TRBV20-1, the J call TRBJ1-6; D is undetermined. The V gene's germline CDR1 is DFQATT and CDR2 SNEGSKA (reference sequence). The CDR3 loop spans 14 amino acids. Trimming pared 0 bases from V and 7 bases from J, leaving 10 bases between. CDR3 DNA, as far as it was read: TGCAGTGCTAGAGATTCGCGCTACAATTCACCC. Its protein is CSARDSRYNSP. The whole CDR3 protein is CSARDSRYNSPLHF.

With respect to this clone: The sequence runs out 3 residues before the end of the CDR3; the remainder is reconstructed from the germline J gene. The rearrangement uses TRBV19 and TRBJ2-7; D is unclear. This CDR3 has 14 residues. Germline CDR1 is LNHDA and CDR2 is SQIVND (reference sequence). The ends were cut back, 1 base at V and 0 bases at J, with 7 bases in the middle. The covered CDR3 bases are TGTGCCAGTAGTATAGCTCCCAGCTCCTACGAG. Protein sequence: CASSIAPSSYE. The entire CDR3 is CASSIAPSSYEQYF. The variable domain in full, with the rest retrieved from reference TRBV19 and TRBJ2-7, is DGGITQSPKYLFRKEGQNVTLSCEQNLNHDAMYWYRQDPGQGLRLIYYSQIVNDFQKGDIAEGYSVSREKKESFPLTVTSAQKNPTAFYLCASSIAPSSYEQYFGPGTRLTVT.

As for this clone: The CDR3 goes on 3 residues after the read ends, and that part is filled in from the germline J gene. The gene calls are TRBV27 and TRBJ1-5; TRBD1 aligns across 8 bases. The CDR3 runs 15 residues. Germline V gene lookup returns CDR1 MNHEY and CDR2 SMNVEV (reference sequence). V shed 3 bases and J 7 bases; nucleotides not matched to a gene: 8. CDR3 DNA (partial): TGTGCCAGCAGTTTTTCGGCAGGGGGCCAACAGCCC. Encoded protein: CASSFSAGGQQP. From start to end, the CDR3 is CASSFSAGGQQPQHF.

With regard to this clone: Read coverage stops 3 residues before the CDR3 terminus; the germline J gene supplies the remainder. This chain connects TRBV20-1 to TRBJ1-1; D gene unclear. The V gene's germline CDR1 is DFQATT and CDR2 SNEGSKA (reference sequence). CDR3 length: 13 amino acids. Trimming cost V 3 bases and J 0 bases, with 8 bases left between them. CDR3 sequence reads: CSASGGMNTEAFF. CDR3 DNA (partial): TGCAGTGCTAGTGGCGGTATGAACACTGAA.

As to this clone: The sequence runs out 3 residues before the end of the CDR3; the remainder is reconstructed from the germline J gene. The rearrangement joins TRBV5-5 to TRBJ2-7; 10 positions match TRBD1. CDR1 is SGHKS and CDR2 is YYEKEE in the germline V gene (reference sequence). The CDR3 sequence is 15 residues long. Losses at the gene ends were 4 bases for V and 5 bases for J; bases not matched to a gene: 9. The sequenced CDR3 bases are TGTGCCAGCAGCGTTACCGGGACAGGGGCAAACGAG. Encoded protein: CASSVTGTGANE. The full CDR3 protein reads CASSVTGTGANEQYF.

Regarding this clone: Sequencing ends 3 residues short of the CDR3 end; the germline J gene provides the rest. This chain uses TRBV18 with TRBJ1-5, with D possibly matching TRBD1 (6 bases). Germline lookup yields CDR1 KGHSH and CDR2 LQKENI. V was pared by 1 base and J by 1 base, with 11 bases between. This CDR3 spans 16 amino acids. This CDR3 reads CASSPQNRESNQPQHF. CDR3 bases read: TGTGCCAGCTCACCACAGAACAGGGAAAGCAATCAGCCC.

Regarding this clone: The read falls 3 residues short of the CDR3 end, and the missing part is taken from the germline J gene. The chain carries TRBV7-2 and TRBJ2-7; D gene unclear. The V end lost 3 bases, the J end lost 2 bases, and 14 bases lay between the germline ends. Per germline, CDR1 SGHTA and CDR2 FQGNSA. The CDR3 is 15 residues long. The CDR3 region is CASSLKREPAYEQYF. The DNA read from the CDR3 is TGTGCCAGCAGCTTGAAGCGCGAGCCTGCCTACGAG.

Notes on this clone: The read ends 3 residues early relative to the CDR3; the germline J gene fills the gap. This sequence joins TRBV7-2 and TRBJ1-3; D is ambiguous. The CDR3 runs 14 residues. V lost 2 bases, J lost 2 bases, and 7 bases lay in between. CDR1 and CDR2 from the germline V gene are SGHTA and FQGNSA. CDR3 DNA, as far as it was read: TGTGCCAGCAGCTTATCCCCAGCTGGAAACACC. Amino acids: CASSLSPAGNT. The CDR3, in full, reads CASSLSPAGNTIYF.

For this clone: The read falls 3 residues short of the CDR3 end, and the missing part is taken from the germline J gene. The chain uses TRBV19 and TRBJ2-3; perhaps TRBD2 as D (7 bases). Germline V gene data show CDR1 as LNHDA and CDR2 as SQIVND (reference sequence). V lost 6 bases to trimming and J lost 4 bases, with 14 bases between them. CDR3 length: 14 amino acids. CDR3 amino acids: CASSTRGGPDTQYF. The part of the CDR3 DNA that was read is TGTGCCAGTAGCACCCGCGGGGGCCCAGATACG.